The T cell receptor (beta chain) described here comes from a study of T cells in Graves' hyperthyroidism and ophthalmopathy. Overall study context: Staff took peripheral blood when the initial diagnosis was made, before any treatment began.

This clonotype occurred many times. The target antigen is unknown. This CDR3 region has 16 residues. Unmatched junction bases numbered 14, after V lost 4 bases and J lost 5 bases. Germline V lookup: CDR1 LGHDT, CDR2 YNNKEL (reference sequence). Regarding the study as a whole: Ophthalmopathy, as predicted by the model, came a median about seven months after the prediction.

Graves' hyperthyroidism was deemed stable absent ophthalmopathy progression within 18 months. Uncontrolled infection, other autoimmune disease, pregnancy or lactation barred patients from enrollment. Using RNA transcripts as the source, TCR beta CDR3 regions were amplified. The HTBI primer set was used in a first-round RT-PCR of the TCR CDR3. One entry per CDR3 protein results from TCRdb running MiXCR on the multiplex PCR reads. The sample lists hundreds of thousands of distinct CDR3 sequences; 12% to 15% were seen once. The sequencing sample was made of blood. V and J are TRBV3-1 and TRBJ2-7; 7 positions match TRBD2. The clonotype comes from a woman aged 18 to 35 with Graves' hyperthyroidism. The CDR3 nucleotides read TGTGCCAGCAGCCCCCGAGAGTGGACTAGAGCCCACGAGCAGTACTTC. Amino acids: CASSPREWTRAHEQYF.